This is a list of T cell receptor beta chains from one sample in a study of vaccination and CD4 T cells after COVID-19. Each CDR3 protein is one row after TCRdb ran MiXCR on the PCR reads. The data contain some 13,000 distinct CDR3 sequences, approximately 61% of them singletons. No antigen has been assigned to these receptors. Sequenced material: CD4+ T cells from blood, cultured in vitro. Receptors were obtained from a human donor who had recovered from COVID-19. The CDR3 runs from the conserved cysteine through the conserved F or W. A D gene is named only where the DNA matches it firmly. Size tells how often a clone was seen (once, few, many) or the class of an expanded clone, and some rows leave it out.

v_call,j_call,cdr3_length,d_call,clone_size,cdr3_aa,cdr3_nt
TRBV10-3,TRBJ1-1,12,.,.,CASSRVSTEAFF,TGTGCCAGCTCCAGGGTTAGCACTGAAGCTTTCTTT
TRBV7-2,TRBJ1-1,15,.,.,CASSILRGLNTEAFF,TGTGCCAGCAGCATCCTCAGAGGGCTGAACACTGAAGCTTTCTTT
TRBV7-9,TRBJ2-7,14,.,.,CASTITASANEQYF,TGTGCCAGCACAATCACGGCTAGCGCCAACGAGCAGTACTTC
TRBV7-9,TRBJ2-5,12,.,few,CASSPLRETQYF,TGTGCCAGCAGCCCCCTTCGGGAGACCCAGTACTTC
TRBV6-1,TRBJ2-7,15,.,few,CASSPGGADSYEQYF,TGTGCCAGCAGTCCCGGAGGGGCAGATTCCTACGAGCAGTACTTC
TRBV19,TRBJ1-1,14,.,few,CASSIPVRGAEAFF,TGTGCCAGTAGTATCCCCGTTCGTGGCGCTGAAGCTTTCTTT
TRBV20-1,TRBJ2-3,16,TRBD2,.,CSGEHGGWPSTDTQYF,TGCAGTGGAGAACACGGGGGGTGGCCTAGCACAGATACGCAGTATTTT
TRBV6-1,TRBJ1-6,13,.,.,CASSGWGNSPLHF,TGTGCCAGCAGTGGATGGGGTAATTCACCCCTCCACTTT
TRBV15,TRBJ2-3,13,TRBD2,.,CATSTPREGTQYF,TGTGCCACCAGCACCCCACGGGAGGGTACGCAGTATTTT
TRBV12-3/TRBV12-4,TRBJ1-2,12,.,.,CASSLGEGGYTF,TGTGCCAGCAGTTTAGGAGAAGGTGGCTACACCTTC
TRBV27,TRBJ1-5,14,.,few,CASSLEGWGQPQHF,TGTGCCAGCAGTTTAGAGGGCTGGGGCCAGCCCCAGCATTTT
TRBV2,TRBJ1-1,15,.,few,CASSEALDGGPEAFF,TGTGCCAGCAGTGAAGCGCTAGATGGGGGGCCTGAAGCTTTCTTT
TRBV20-1,TRBJ2-7,16,.,.,CSARVTGGPDAYEQYF,TGCAGTGCTAGAGTGACTGGGGGCCCCGACGCCTACGAGCAGTACTTC
TRBV6-1,TRBJ1-1,10,.,.,CASARLEAFF,TGTGCCAGCGCCCGGCTTGAAGCTTTCTTT
TRBV20-1,TRBJ2-1,14,.,.,CSARPSGLYNEQFF,TGCAGTGCTAGGCCCTCGGGACTCTACAATGAGCAGTTCTTC
TRBV20-1,TRBJ1-1,15,.,few,CSATRDPFRNTEAFF,TGCAGTGCTACCCGGGACCCCTTTAGGAACACTGAAGCTTTCTTT
TRBV10-2,TRBJ1-2,12,.,.,CASRSGRYGYTF,TGCGCCAGCAGGTCAGGTCGCTATGGCTACACCTTC
TRBV11-3,TRBJ2-5,14,.,.,CASSLMGDQETQYF,TGTGCCAGCAGCTTAATGGGCGATCAAGAGACCCAGTACTTC
TRBV11-3,TRBJ2-5,15,.,.,CASSLHSGKSETQYF,TGTGCCAGCAGCTTACATTCGGGAAAATCGGAGACCCAGTACTTC
TRBV20-1,TRBJ2-7,15,.,.,CSASSPDGEWYEQYF,TGCAGTGCTAGCTCCCCTGACGGGGAGTGGTACGAGCAGTACTTC
TRBV7-9,TRBJ2-7,15,TRBD2,few,CASSRIAGGIGEQYF,TGTGCCAGCAGCCGAATAGCGGGAGGAATAGGCGAGCAGTACTTC
TRBV6-1,TRBJ2-2,12,.,.,CASTGNTGELFF,TGTGCCAGCACAGGGAACACCGGGGAGCTGTTTTTT
TRBV7-9,TRBJ2-1,15,.,.,CASSLILGGSNEQFF,TGTGCCAGCTCCTTAATATTAGGGGGGAGCAATGAGCAGTTTTTC
TRBV6-4,TRBJ1-2,15,.,.,CASSESPTASYGYTF,TGTGCCAGCAGTGAGTCTCCCACAGCCTCCTATGGCTACACCTTC
TRBV5-4,TRBJ1-2,16,TRBD1,.,CASSSGGWTGIYGYTF,TGTGCCAGCAGCTCGGGCGGGTGGACAGGGATCTATGGCTACACCTTC
TRBV6-4,TRBJ1-5,13,.,.,CASSEDSRGPQHF,TGTGCCAGCAGTGAGGACAGCCGAGGCCCCCAGCATTTT
TRBV27,TRBJ1-5,16,TRBD1,.,CASSQTPMDRDQPQHF,TGTGCCAGCAGCCAAACTCCAATGGACAGGGACCAGCCCCAGCATTTT
TRBV7-9,TRBJ1-2,13,.,.,CASSPDGGYRYTF,TGTGCCAGCAGCCCGGACGGGGGCTATCGCTACACCTTC
TRBV5-1,TRBJ2-7,15,.,once,CASSLGVLGSYEQYF,TGCGCCAGCAGCTTGGGAGTTTTGGGATCCTACGAGCAGTACTTC
TRBV20-1,TRBJ2-2,12,.,.,CSAAGQTGELFF,TGCAGTGCGGCAGGACAGACCGGGGAGCTGTTTTTT
TRBV20-1,TRBJ1-4,12,TRBD1,few,CSAKTGVEKLFF,TGCAGTGCTAAGACAGGGGTCGAAAAACTGTTTTTT
TRBV15,TRBJ1-6,14,.,.,CATAVLGRDSPLHF,TGTGCCACGGCCGTTTTAGGAAGGGATTCACCCCTCCACTTT
TRBV27,TRBJ2-2,15,TRBD2,.,CASSLAGVNTGELFF,TGTGCCAGCAGTTTAGCGGGAGTAAACACCGGGGAGCTGTTTTTT
TRBV6-1,TRBJ2-3,15,.,few,CASSEGVAFTDTQYF,TGTGCCAGCAGTGAGGGTGTCGCATTCACAGATACGCAGTATTTT
TRBV12-3/TRBV12-4,TRBJ2-7,12,.,.,CASSSGRSGEYF,TGTGCCAGCAGTTCGGGTAGGTCCGGCGAGTACTTC
TRBV7-9,TRBJ2-1,15,.,.,CASSLGAAAVTEQFF,TGTGCCAGCAGCTTAGGGGCGGCGGCCGTTACGGAGCAGTTCTTC
TRBV28,TRBJ1-2,12,TRBD1,.,CAGARGNYGYTF,TGTGCCGGAGCCAGGGGGAACTATGGCTACACCTTC
TRBV20-1,TRBJ2-7,15,.,.,CSARDEAGEGYEQYF,TGCAGTGCTAGAGATGAAGCAGGGGAAGGCTACGAGCAGTACTTC
TRBV7-9,TRBJ1-1,14,.,once,CASSAGQLNTEAFF,TGTGCCAGCAGCGCAGGACAGTTGAACACTGAAGCTTTCTTT
TRBV7-9,TRBJ2-3,16,TRBD2,.,CASSLLSGRRTDTQYF,TGTGCCAGCAGCCTGCTTAGCGGGAGGCGCACAGATACGCAGTATTTT
TRBV6-1,TRBJ1-6,15,.,few,CASRGGRAVDSPLHF,TGTGCCAGCAGGGGGGGCAGGGCTGTCGATTCACCCCTCCACTTT
TRBV20-1,TRBJ2-1,17,TRBD2,.,CSARSGTSGSSYNEQFF,TGCAGTGCTAGATCTGGGACTAGCGGGAGCTCCTACAATGAGCAGTTCTTC
TRBV2,TRBJ2-3,14,.,.,CASRSDPSTDTQYF,TGTGCCAGCAGGAGCGATCCTAGCACAGATACGCAGTATTTT
TRBV7-2,TRBJ2-3,14,.,few,CASSRDPSTDTQYF,TGTGCCAGCAGCCGGGACCCCAGCACAGATACGCAGTATTTT